Following are 7 T cell receptor beta chains from one sample sequenced in a study of blood T cell repertoires in COVID-19. Some clones are missing from TCRdb's copy, which holds only in-frame ones; the method was immunoSEQ multiplex PCR. The data show approximately 100,000 clones, about four fifths seen once. Sequenced material: peripheral blood. The receptors derive from a man between 60 and 75 years old with acute or convalescent COVID-19.

This rearrangement joins TRBV30 to TRBJ1-2; D unresolved. CDR1 and CDR2 (germline): GTSNPN, SVGIG (reference sequence). CDR3 length: 16 residues. Trimming cost V 3 bases and J 2 bases, with 19 bases left between them. CDR3 nucleotides: TGTGCCTGGAGCGCCCGAGAGGGAATTGGGAACTATGGCTACACCTTC. Encoded protein: CAWSAREGIGNYGYTF. Full variable domain (rest looked up from reference TRBV30 and TRBJ1-2): SQTIHQWPATLVQPVGSPLSLECTVEGTSNPNLYWYRQAAGRGLQLLFYSVGIGQISSEVPQNLSASRPQDRQFILSSKKLLLSDSGFYLCAWSAREGIGNYGYTFGSGTRLTVV.

The V and J genes are TRBV23-1 and TRBJ1-5, with D maybe TRBD1 (6 bases). TRBV23-1 is given ORF status, its function remaining uncertain. There are 15 residues in the CDR3. With 4 bases removed from V and 7 bases from J, the gap between germline ends came to 17 bases. Here the CDR3 reads CASSPPGRGRQPQHF. The CDR3 DNA follows: TGCGCCAGCAGTCCCCCTGGCAGGGGAAGGCAGCCCCAGCATTTT.

The V gene is TRBV4-1, the J gene TRBJ2-3; possibly TRBD1 for D (6 bases). The CDR3 totals 15 residues. Trimming shortened V by 4 bases and J by 6 bases, and 17 bases separated the two germline ends. The germline V gene encodes CDR1 MGHRA and CDR2 YSYEKL. Here the CDR3 DNA reads TGCGCCAGCAGCCCCCGTGGGGGCCCTATGGATACGCAGTATTTT. Translating gives CASSPRGGPMDTQYF.

The V gene is TRBV30, the J gene TRBJ2-5; 7 bases fit TRBD2. Germline trimming cut 0 bases from V and 1 base from J; bases unmatched to any gene: 5. The germline V gene encodes CDR1 GTSNPN and CDR2 SVGIG (reference sequence). The CDR3 extends over 15 amino acids. CDR3 sequence: CAWSVISGRQETQYF. The CDR3 DNA reads TGTGCCTGGAGTGTAATTAGCGGGCGCCAAGAGACCCAGTACTTC.

This rearrangement joins TRBV11-2 to TRBJ1-2, with 9 bases identical to TRBD1. The germline gives CDR1 SGHAT, CDR2 FQNNGV. The length of the CDR3 is 16 residues. V lost 7 bases to trimming and J lost 5 bases; unmatched junction nucleotides: 14. The CDR3 coding sequence is TGTGCCAGCACCCTAGACGGGGGACAGGGATCTTATGGCTACACCTTC. Translated: CASTLDGGQGSYGYTF.

This clone was seen more than once but under ten times. The chain has TRBV4-2 and TRBJ2-5; maybe TRBD2 (6 bases). V was trimmed by 2 bases and J by 5 bases, leaving 21 bases between them. CDR3 size: 17 residues. From germline, CDR1 is LGHNA and CDR2 YNFKEQ. CDR3 sequence: CASSQPRGGTARETQYF. CDR3 nucleotides: TGTGCCAGCAGCCAACCCCGGGGCGGGACCGCCAGGGAGACCCAGTACTTC.

The rearrangement joins TRBV5-8 to TRBJ2-5; no definite D call. This CDR3 contains 13 residues. V was pared by 1 base and J by 3 bases, with 7 bases between. CDR1 is SGHTS, CDR2 YDEGEE, per germline. The CDR3 DNA sequence: TGTGCCAGCAGCTTGACAGTAAAAGAGACCCAGTACTTC. This gives the protein CASSLTVKETQYF.